This TCR beta chain was obtained from a study of blood T cell repertoires in COVID-19. Measured with immunoSEQ multiplex PCR; TCRdb has only the in-frame clones, and not every one. The sample comprises approximately 88,000 clones, about 90% of which are singletons, and over 3.5% rests with the top ten. The sample comprised peripheral blood. The clonotype comes from a woman in her forties or fifties in a cohort sampled during active COVID-19.

This CDR3 is CASSFRQGQETQYF. CDR3 nucleotides: TGTGCCAGCAGCTTCAGGCAGGGGCAAGAGACCCAGTACTTC. V is TRBV11-3 and J is TRBJ2-5; D possibly corresponds to TRBD1 (6 bases). This CDR3 is built from 14 residues. Trimming cost V 3 bases and J 2 bases, with 10 bases left between them. Germline CDR1 and CDR2: SGHNT and YENEEA.